Following are 4 T cell receptor beta chains from one sample sequenced in a study of CD8 T cells in Susac syndrome (dated by TCRdb to 2018 to 2020). Library method: the immunoSEQ multiplex PCR assay. RNA was extracted using the RNeasy kit, and roughly 0.45 to 1 microgram was reverse transcribed with random hexamers. In-frame beta chains were kept once TCRdb had trimmed the public reads at Q25 with fastp and called clones with MiXCR. Records with the same CDR3 protein are collapsed into one entry carrying the most frequent genes and DNA. This sample is represented by 140,000 or so distinct CDR3 sequences; approximately 95% of them were singletons. Clones ranked in the top ten supply approximately 0.11% of the sample. Material: CD4+ T cells from PBMCs. The receptors originated from a human donor with multiple sclerosis.

This chain joins TRBV27 and TRBJ2-3, with D perhaps assigned TRBD1 or TRBD2 (5 bases each). There are 15 residues in the CDR3. V was pared by 2 bases and J by 2 bases, with 11 bases between. Per the germline V gene, CDR1 is MNHEY and CDR2 is SMNVEV (reference sequence). The CDR3 coding sequence is TGTGCCAGCAGTTTACTGGGGACCTTCACAGATACGCAGTATTTT. Translation: CASSLLGTFTDTQYF.

The chain recombines TRBV4-2 with TRBJ1-2, with D tentatively TRBD1 (6 bases). Germline-derived CDR1 and CDR2 are LGHNA and YNFKEQ. The ends were cut back, 3 bases at V and 1 base at J, with 15 bases in the middle. This CDR3 has 16 residues. CDR3 residues: CASSHPRDILNYGYTF. CDR3 sequence (DNA): TGTGCCAGCAGCCATCCCCGGGACATCCTTAACTATGGCTACACCTTC.

The V gene is TRBV7-2, the J gene TRBJ1-5; D perhaps matches TRBD1 (6 bases). CDR1 and CDR2 from the germline V gene are SGHTA and FQGNSA. V shed 1 base and J shed 1 base, with 8 bases lying between them. The CDR3 runs to 15 residues. DNA of the CDR3: TGTGCCAGCAGCTTAGGGACAGTGAGCAATCAGCCCCAGCATTTT. Translation: CASSLGTVSNQPQHF.

This clonotype was seen once. The chain links TRBV6-6 to TRBJ2-7; 7 bases align to TRBD2. The CDR3 has 15 amino acids. Trimming cost V 2 bases and J 0 bases; bases outside gene matches: 4. CDR1 is MNHNY and CDR2 is SVGAGI in the germline V gene (reference sequence). CDR3 region: CASSYQERGSYEQYF. The CDR3 region has the DNA TGTGCCAGCAGTTACCAGGAGCGGGGCTCCTACGAGCAGTACTTC.